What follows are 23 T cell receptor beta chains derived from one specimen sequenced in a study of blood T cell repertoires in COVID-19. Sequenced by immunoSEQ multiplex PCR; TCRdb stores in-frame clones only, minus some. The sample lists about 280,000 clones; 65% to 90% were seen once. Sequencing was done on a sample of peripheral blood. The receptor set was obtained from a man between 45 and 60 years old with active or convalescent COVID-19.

The CDR3 coding sequence is TGCGCCAGCAACTTCCTAGCGGGCCAAGAGACCCAGTACTTC. Its translation is CASNFLAGQETQYF. The chain employs TRBV5-1 and TRBJ2-5, with 8 bases matching TRBD2. CDR1 SGHRS and CDR2 YFSETQ come from the germline V gene. V dropped 6 bases and J dropped 1; count of bases not matched to a gene: 5. The CDR3 spans 14 residues.

The CDR3 region is CASSQRFQETQYF. The CDR3 nucleotides are TGTGCCAGCAGCCAGAGGTTTCAAGAGACCCAGTACTTC. The chain links TRBV3-1 (or the pseudogene TRBV3-2) to TRBJ2-5; D is ambiguous. Germline V CDR1 and CDR2: LGHDT, YNNKEL (reference sequence). The CDR3 length is 13 residues. V was cut by 3 bases and J by 2 bases, with 7 bases left in between.

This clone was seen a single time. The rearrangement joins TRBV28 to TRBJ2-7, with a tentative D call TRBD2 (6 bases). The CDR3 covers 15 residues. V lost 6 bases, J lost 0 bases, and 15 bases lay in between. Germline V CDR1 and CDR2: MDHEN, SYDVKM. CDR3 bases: TGTGCCAGCAGCCTTGGCGGGATGAGCTCCTACGAGCAGTACTTC. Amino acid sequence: CASSLGGMSSYEQYF.

The CDR3 spells CASSPGVSQPSSYNSPLHF. CDR3 DNA: TGCGCCAGCAGCCCAGGGGTATCGCAGCCAAGCTCCTATAATTCACCCCTCCACTTT. The rearrangement uses TRBV10-2 and TRBJ1-6; a possible D gene is TRBD1 (6 bases). The CDR3 is 19 amino acids. V was pared by 6 bases and J by 0 bases, with 21 bases between. Germline V gene lookup returns CDR1 WSHSY and CDR2 SAAADI.

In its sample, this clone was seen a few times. Here the CDR3 reads CSVVKGQGWGVNTEAFF. The DNA of the CDR3 is TGCAGCGTTGTAAAGGGACAGGGGTGGGGAGTGAACACTGAAGCTTTCTTT. The genes are TRBV29-1 and TRBJ1-1; 10 bases map to TRBD1. Germline V gene lookup returns CDR1 SQVTM and CDR2 ANQGSEA. The CDR3 length is 17 residues. V dropped 4 bases and J dropped 0; count of bases not matched to a gene: 11.

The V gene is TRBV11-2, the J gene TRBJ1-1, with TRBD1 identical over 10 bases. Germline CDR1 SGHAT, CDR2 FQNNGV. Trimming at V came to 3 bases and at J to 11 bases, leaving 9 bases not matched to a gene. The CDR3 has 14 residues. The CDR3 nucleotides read TGTGCCAGCAGCTTTTCCGGGACAGGGGCGAGGGCTTTCTTT. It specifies CASSFSGTGARAFF.

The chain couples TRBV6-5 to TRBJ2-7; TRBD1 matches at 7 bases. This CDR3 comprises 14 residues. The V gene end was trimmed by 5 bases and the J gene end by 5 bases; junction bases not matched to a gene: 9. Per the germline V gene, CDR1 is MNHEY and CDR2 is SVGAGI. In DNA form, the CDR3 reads TGTGCCAGCAGTCCACGACAGGGATTACACGAGCAGTACTTC. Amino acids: CASSPRQGLHEQYF.

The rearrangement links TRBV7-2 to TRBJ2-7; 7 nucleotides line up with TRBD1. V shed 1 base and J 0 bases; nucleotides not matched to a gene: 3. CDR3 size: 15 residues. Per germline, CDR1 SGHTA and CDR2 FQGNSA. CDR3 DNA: TGTGCCAGCAGCTTAGGTCCAGGGGGCTCCTACGAGCAGTACTTC. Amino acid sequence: CASSLGPGGSYEQYF.

The CDR3 DNA reads as TGTGCCAGCAGTCCAAAGGGGGACTACGGAATCCGCGAGTTCTCCTACGAGCAGTACTTC. Translating gives CASSPKGDYGIREFSYEQYF. The chain employs TRBV27 and TRBJ2-7, with D tentatively TRBD2 (7 bases). The length of the CDR3 is 20 residues. The V and J ends lost 5 bases and 0 bases respectively, with 29 bases between them. Germline V gene data show CDR1 as MNHEY and CDR2 as SMNVEV (reference sequence).

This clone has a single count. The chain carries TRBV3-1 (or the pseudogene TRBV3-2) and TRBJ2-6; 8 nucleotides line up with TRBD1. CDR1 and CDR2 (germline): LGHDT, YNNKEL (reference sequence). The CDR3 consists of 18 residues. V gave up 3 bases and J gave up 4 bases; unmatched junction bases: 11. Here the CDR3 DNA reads TGTGCCAGCAGCCAGCCTAAGACAGGGGCTCCCGGGGCCAACGTCCTGACTTTC. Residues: CASSQPKTGAPGANVLTF.

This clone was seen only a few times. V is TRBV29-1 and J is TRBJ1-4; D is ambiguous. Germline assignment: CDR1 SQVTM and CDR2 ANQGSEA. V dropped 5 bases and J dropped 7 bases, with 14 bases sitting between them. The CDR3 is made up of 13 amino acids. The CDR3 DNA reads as TGCAGCGTTTATACCTCCGGAGGTGAAAAACTGTTTTTT. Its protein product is CSVYTSGGEKLFF.

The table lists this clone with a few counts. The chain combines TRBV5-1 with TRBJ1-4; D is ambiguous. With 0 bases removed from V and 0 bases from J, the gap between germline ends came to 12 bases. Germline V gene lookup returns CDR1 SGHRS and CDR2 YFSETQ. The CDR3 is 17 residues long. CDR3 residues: CASSLAEGTATNEKLFF. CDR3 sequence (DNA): TGCGCCAGCAGCTTGGCAGAGGGAACAGCAACTAATGAAAAACTGTTTTTT.

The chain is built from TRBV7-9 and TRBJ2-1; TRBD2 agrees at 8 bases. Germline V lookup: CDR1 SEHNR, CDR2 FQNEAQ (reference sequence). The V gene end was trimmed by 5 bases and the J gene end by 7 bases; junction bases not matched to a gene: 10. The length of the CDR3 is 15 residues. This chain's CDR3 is CASSVPRGLGNEQFF. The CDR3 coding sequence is TGTGCCAGCAGCGTCCCGCGGGGACTAGGGAATGAGCAGTTCTTC. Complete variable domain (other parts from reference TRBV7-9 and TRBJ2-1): DTGVSQNPRHKITKRGQNVTFRCDPISEHNRLYWYRQTLGQGPEFLTYFQNEAQLEKSRLLSDRFSAERPKGSFSTLEIQRTEQGDSAMYLCASSVPRGLGNEQFFGPGTRLTVL.

The CDR3 protein is CASSSPGGYEQYF. The CDR3 bases are TGTGCCAGCAGCTCCCCGGGGGGATACGAGCAGTACTTC. This chain uses TRBV9 with TRBJ2-7, with 7 bases identical to TRBD2. Germline V gives CDR1 SGDLS, CDR2 YYNGEE. CDR3 size: 13 residues. Trimming at V came to 4 bases and at J to 4 bases, leaving 5 bases not matched to a gene. Variable domain in full (rest from reference TRBV9 and TRBJ2-7): DSGVTQTPKHLITATGQRVTLRCSPRSGDLSVYWYQQSLDQGLQFLIQYYNGEERAKGNILERFSAQQFPDLHSELNLSSLELGDSALYFCASSSPGGYEQYFGPGTRLTVT.

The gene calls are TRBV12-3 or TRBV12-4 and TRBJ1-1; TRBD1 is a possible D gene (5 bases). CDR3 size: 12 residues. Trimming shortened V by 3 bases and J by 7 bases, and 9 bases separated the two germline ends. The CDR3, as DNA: TGTGCCAGCAGTTTTGGGGCAGGTGAAGCTTTCTTT. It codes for CASSFGAGEAFF.

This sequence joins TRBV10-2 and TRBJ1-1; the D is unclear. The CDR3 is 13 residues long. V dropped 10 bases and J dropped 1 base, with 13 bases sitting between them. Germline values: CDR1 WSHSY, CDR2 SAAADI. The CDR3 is CATRVHPNTEAFF. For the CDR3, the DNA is TGCGCCACCCGAGTCCATCCGAACACTGAAGCTTTCTTT.

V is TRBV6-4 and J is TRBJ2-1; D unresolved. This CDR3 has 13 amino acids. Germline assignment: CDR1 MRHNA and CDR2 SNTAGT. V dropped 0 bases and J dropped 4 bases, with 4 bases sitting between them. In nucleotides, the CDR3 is TGTGCCAGCAGTGACTCCAGGTACAATGAGCAGTTCTTC. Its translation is CASSDSRYNEQFF.

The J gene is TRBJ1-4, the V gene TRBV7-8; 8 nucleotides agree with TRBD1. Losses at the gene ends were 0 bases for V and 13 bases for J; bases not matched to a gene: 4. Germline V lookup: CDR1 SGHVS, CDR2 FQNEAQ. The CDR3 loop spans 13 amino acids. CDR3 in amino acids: CASSLATDRALFF. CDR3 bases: TGTGCCAGCAGCTTAGCAACGGACAGGGCACTGTTTTTT.

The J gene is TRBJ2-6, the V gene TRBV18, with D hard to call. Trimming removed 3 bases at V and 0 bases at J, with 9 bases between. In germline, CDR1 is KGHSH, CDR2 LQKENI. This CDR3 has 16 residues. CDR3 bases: TGTGCCAGCTCACCGGCTGTCGCCTCTGGGGCCAACGTCCTGACTTTC. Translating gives CASSPAVASGANVLTF. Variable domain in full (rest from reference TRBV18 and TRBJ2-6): NAGVMQNPRHLVRRRGQEARLRCSPMKGHSHVYWYRQLPEEGLKFMVYLQKENIIDESGMPKERFSAEFPKEGPSILRIQQVVRGDSAAYFCASSPAVASGANVLTFGAGSRLTVL.

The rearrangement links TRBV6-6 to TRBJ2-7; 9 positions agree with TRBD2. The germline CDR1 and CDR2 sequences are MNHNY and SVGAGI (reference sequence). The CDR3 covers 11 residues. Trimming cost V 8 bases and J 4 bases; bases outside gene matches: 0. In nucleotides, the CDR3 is TGTGCCAGCGGACTAGCGTACGAGCAGTACTTC. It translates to CASGLAYEQYF.

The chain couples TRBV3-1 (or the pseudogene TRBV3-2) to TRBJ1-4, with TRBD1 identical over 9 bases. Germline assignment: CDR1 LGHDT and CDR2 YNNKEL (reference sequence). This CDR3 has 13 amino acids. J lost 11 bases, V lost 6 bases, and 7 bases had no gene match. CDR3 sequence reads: CASSPRTGEKLFF. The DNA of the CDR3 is TGTGCCAGCAGTCCCCGGACAGGGGAGAAACTGTTTTTT.

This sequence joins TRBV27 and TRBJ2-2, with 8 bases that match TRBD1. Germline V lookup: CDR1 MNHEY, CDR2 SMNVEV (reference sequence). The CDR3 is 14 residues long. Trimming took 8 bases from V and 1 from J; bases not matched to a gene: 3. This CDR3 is CASSDRVNTGELFF. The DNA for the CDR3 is TGTGCCAGCTCGGACAGGGTGAACACCGGGGAGCTGTTTTTT.

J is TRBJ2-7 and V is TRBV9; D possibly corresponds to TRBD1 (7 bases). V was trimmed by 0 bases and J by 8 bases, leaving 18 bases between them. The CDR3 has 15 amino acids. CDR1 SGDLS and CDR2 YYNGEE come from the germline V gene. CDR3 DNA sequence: TGTGCCAGCAGCGTAGCAGCCGGGACAGCGGGTCAGCAGTACTTC. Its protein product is CASSVAAGTAGQQYF.